This TCR beta chain was observed in a study of blood T cell repertoires in COVID-19. About the study: Spain, Italy and the United States supplied samples that represented acute and convalescent COVID-19. PBMCs, B-cell-depleted T cells, or T cells provided the cDNA or gDNA that made up the material.

This CDR3 region has 15 residues. J was trimmed by 9 bases and V by 6 bases; bases with no gene match: 9. Per germline, CDR1 MNHEY and CDR2 SMNVEV (reference sequence). Authors' methods: Counts of nucleated cells, estimated from reference gene primer amplification, were obtained. TCRdb keeps only in-frame clones here, not all; method: immunoSEQ multiplex PCR. Clonal size and the V and J genes are those of that table, whereas D and trimming came from the DNA. In the table there are about 120,000 clones, about 79% of which are singletons. The sequence came from a man in his forties or fifties with active or convalescent COVID-19. Material: peripheral blood. The chain couples TRBV27 to TRBJ2-1; 12 bases fit TRBD2. The CDR3 loop reads CASSLTSGRGLEQFF. CDR3 nucleotides: TGTGCCAGCAGCTTGACTAGCGGGAGAGGCCTTGAGCAGTTCTTC.